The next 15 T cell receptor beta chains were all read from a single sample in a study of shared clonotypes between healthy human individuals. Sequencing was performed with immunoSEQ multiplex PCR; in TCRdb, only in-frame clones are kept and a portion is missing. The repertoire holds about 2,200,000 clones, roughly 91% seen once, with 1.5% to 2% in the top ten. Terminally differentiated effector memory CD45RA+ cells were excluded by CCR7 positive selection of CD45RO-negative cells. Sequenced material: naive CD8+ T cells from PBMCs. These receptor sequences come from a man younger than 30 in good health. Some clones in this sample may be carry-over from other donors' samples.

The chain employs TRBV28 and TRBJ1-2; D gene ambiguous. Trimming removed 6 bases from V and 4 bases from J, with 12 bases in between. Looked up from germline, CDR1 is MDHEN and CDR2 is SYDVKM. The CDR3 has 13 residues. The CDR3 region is CASSPWRGYGYTF. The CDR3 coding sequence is TGTGCCAGCAGCCCCTGGCGGGGCTATGGCTACACCTTC.

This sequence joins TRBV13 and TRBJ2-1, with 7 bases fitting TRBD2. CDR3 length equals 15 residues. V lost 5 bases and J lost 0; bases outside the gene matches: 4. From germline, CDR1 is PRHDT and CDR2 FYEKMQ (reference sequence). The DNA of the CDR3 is TGTGCCAGCAGCCCAGCGGGGAGCTCCTACAATGAGCAGTTCTTC. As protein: CASSPAGSSYNEQFF.

The CDR3: CAISDPDRARTSNQPQHF. The CDR3 DNA follows: TGTGCCATCAGTGACCCCGACAGGGCACGTACTAGCAATCAGCCCCAGCATTTT. V usage is TRBV10-3 and J usage is TRBJ1-5; 7 bases agree with TRBD1. The CDR3 totals 18 residues. Germline CDR1 is ENHRY and CDR2 is SYGVKD. Trimming cost V 3 bases and J 0 bases; bases outside gene matches: 11.

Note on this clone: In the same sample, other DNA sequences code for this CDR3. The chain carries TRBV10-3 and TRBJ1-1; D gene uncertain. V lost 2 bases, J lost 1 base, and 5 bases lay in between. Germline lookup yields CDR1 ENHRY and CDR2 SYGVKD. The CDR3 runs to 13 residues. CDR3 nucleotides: TGTGCCATCAGTGAGCGGGGGAACACTGAAGCTTTCTTT. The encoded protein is CAISERGNTEAFF.

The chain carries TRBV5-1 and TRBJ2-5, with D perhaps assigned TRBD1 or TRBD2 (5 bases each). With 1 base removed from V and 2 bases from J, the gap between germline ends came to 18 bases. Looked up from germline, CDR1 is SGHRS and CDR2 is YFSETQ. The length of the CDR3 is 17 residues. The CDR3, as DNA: TGCGCCAGCAGCTTGTGGGGCCGGATGGGACCGCAAGAGACCCAGTACTTC. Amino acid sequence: CASSLWGRMGPQETQYF.

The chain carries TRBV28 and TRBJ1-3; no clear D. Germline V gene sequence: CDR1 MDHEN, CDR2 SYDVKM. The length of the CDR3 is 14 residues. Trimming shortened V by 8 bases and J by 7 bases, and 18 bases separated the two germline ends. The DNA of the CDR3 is TGTGCCAGCGAACCGGAGATGTTTCGGAACACCATATATTTT. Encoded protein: CASEPEMFRNTIYF.

The CDR3 here is CASSLPRDSAGYGYTF. Written as DNA, the CDR3 is TGCGCCAGCAGCTTACCAAGGGACTCGGCGGGCTATGGCTACACCTTC. The rearrangement uses TRBV5-1 and TRBJ1-2; perhaps TRBD1 as D (5 bases). The germline gives CDR1 SGHRS, CDR2 YFSETQ. The CDR3 runs 16 residues. V was shortened by 2 bases and J by 4 bases, with 18 bases between the two germline ends.

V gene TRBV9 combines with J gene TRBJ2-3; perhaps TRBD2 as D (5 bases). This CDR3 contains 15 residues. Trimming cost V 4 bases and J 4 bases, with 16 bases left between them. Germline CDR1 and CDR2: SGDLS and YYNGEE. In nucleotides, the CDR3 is TGTGCCAGCAGCCCGAGGGTTCGATCTTCAGATACGCAGTATTTT. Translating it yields CASSPRVRSSDTQYF.

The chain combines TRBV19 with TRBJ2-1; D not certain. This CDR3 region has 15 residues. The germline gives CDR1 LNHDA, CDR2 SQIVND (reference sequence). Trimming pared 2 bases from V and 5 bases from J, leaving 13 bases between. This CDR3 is CASSIRHAPNNEQFF. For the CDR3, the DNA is TGTGCCAGTAGTATAAGGCATGCCCCAAACAATGAGCAGTTCTTC.

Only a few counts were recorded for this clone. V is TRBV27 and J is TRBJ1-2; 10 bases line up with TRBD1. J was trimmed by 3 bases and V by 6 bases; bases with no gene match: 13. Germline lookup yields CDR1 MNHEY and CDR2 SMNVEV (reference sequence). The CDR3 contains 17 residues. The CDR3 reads CASSPYPGQGIYYGYTF. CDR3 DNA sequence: TGTGCCAGCAGCCCGTATCCGGGACAGGGGATTTACTATGGCTACACCTTC.

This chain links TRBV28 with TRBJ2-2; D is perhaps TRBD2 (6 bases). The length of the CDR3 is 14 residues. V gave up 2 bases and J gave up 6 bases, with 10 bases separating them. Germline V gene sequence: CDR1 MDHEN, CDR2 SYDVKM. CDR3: CASSLGRDSGELFF. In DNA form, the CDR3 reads TGTGCCAGCAGTTTAGGGCGGGACTCCGGGGAGCTGTTTTTT.

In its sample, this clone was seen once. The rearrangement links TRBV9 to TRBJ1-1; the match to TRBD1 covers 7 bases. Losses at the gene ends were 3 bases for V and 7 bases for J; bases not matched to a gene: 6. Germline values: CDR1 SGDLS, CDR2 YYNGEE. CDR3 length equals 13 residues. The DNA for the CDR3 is TGTGCCAGCAGCGCGAGCCAGGGGGGTGAAGCTTTCTTT. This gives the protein CASSASQGGEAFF.

CDR3 bases: TGTGCCAGCAGTTACATGGCGGGGCACAATGAGCAGTTCTTC. This encodes CASSYMAGHNEQFF. This chain joins TRBV6-5 and TRBJ2-1, with D possibly matching TRBD2 (6 bases). Trimming stripped 2 bases from V and 5 bases from J, with 10 bases between. This CDR3 has 14 residues. The germline gives CDR1 MNHEY, CDR2 SVGAGI.

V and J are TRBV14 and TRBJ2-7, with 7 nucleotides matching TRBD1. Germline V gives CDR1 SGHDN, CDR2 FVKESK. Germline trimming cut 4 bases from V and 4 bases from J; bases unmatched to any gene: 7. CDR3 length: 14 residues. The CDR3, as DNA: TGTGCCAGCAGCCTACCGGGACAGAAATACGAGCAGTACTTC. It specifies CASSLPGQKYEQYF.

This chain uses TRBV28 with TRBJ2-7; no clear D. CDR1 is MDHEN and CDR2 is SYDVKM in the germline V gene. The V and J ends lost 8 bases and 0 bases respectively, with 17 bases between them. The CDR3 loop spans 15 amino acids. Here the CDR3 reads CASRVLGTPSYEQYF. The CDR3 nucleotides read TGTGCCAGCCGGGTCCTGGGTACCCCCTCCTACGAGCAGTACTTC.